This T cell receptor (beta chain) was obtained from a study of T cell repertoires in cytomegalovirus infection. CDR3 length: 13 amino acids. Germline V gene lookup returns CDR1 SNHLY and CDR2 FYNNEI. As to this clonotype: One junction end disagrees with the germline gene, perhaps due to a read error.

TCRdb re-called the reads with MiXCR, one entry per CDR3 protein. The sample contains roughly 630,000 distinct CDR3 sequences, about 24% of which appear only once. This chain links TRBV2 with TRBJ2-1, with D unresolved. Sequenced material: CD8+ T cells from PBMCs. The clonotype comes from a human donor in good health (CMV status not recorded). Some clones in this sample may be carry-over from other donors' samples. Written as DNA, the CDR3 is TGCGCAGGCGAAGTCCTTGGCTACAATGAGCAGTTCTTC. Amino acids: CAGEVLGYNEQFF.